This TCR beta chain is from a study of early T cells in non-severe SARS-CoV-2 infection. Overall study results and limits: CD4 and private specificities were missed by VDJdb matching, which favored anti-spike CD8 responses.

As for this clonotype: As yet, its antigen is unknown.

Unique molecular identifiers tagged individual cDNA molecules. From the 5' RACE reads, TCRdb called clonotypes with MiXCR, one entry per CDR3 protein. Found here are tens of thousands of distinct CDR3 sequences, 14% of them singletons; the top ten hold around 5.8%. J gave up 0 bases and V 3 bases, and 7 bases lay outside the gene matches. The CDR3 is made up of 16 amino acids. Germline loops: CDR1 ENHRY, CDR2 SYGVKD. This chain joins TRBV10-3 and TRBJ1-2; TRBD1 agrees at 7 bases. This sequence was found in an adult who was a healthcare worker with PCR-confirmed SARS-CoV-2 infection or an uninfected control (not recorded which). The sample consisted of whole blood. The CDR3 sequence: CAISEVQGVSNYGYTF. Written as DNA, the CDR3 is TGTGCCATCAGTGAAGTGCAGGGGGTGTCTAACTATGGCTACACCTTC.